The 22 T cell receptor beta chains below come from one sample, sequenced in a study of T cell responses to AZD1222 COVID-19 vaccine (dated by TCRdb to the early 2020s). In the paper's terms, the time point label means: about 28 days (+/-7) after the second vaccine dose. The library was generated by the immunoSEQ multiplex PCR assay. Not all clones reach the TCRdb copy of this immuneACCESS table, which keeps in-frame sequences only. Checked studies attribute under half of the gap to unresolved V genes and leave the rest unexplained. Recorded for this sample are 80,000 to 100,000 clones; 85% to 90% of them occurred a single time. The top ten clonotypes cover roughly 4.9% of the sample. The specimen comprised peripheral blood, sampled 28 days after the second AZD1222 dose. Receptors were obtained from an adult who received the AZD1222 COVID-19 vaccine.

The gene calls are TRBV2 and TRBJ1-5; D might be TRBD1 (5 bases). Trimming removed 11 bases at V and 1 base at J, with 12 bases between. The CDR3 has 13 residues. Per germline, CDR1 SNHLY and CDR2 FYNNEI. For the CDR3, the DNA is TGTGCCGGCAACCGGGACAGCAATCAGCCCCAGCATTTT. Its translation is CAGNRDSNQPQHF.

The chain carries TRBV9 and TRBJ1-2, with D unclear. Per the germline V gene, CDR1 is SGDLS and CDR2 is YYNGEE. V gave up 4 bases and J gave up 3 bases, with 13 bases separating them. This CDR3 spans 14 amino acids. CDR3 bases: TGTGCCAGCAGCTTTGAGACCCGGGACTATGGCTACACCTTC. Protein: CASSFETRDYGYTF.

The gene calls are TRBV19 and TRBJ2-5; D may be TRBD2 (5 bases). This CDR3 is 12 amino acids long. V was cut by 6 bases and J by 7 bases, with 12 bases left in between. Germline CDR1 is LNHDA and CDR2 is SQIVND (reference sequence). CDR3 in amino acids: CASRDPAGTQYF. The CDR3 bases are TGTGCCAGTAGGGACCCGGCGGGGACCCAGTACTTC.

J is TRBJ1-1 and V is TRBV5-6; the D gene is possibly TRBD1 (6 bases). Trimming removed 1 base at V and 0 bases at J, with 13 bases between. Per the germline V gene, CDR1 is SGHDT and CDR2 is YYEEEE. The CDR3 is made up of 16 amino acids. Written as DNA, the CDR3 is TGTGCCAGCAGCTTGTTCGGACAGACGGTGAACACTGAAGCTTTCTTT. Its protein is CASSLFGQTVNTEAFF.

The CDR3 is CATSRDSGAGTGELFF. CDR3 sequence (DNA): TGTGCCACCAGCAGAGATTCAGGGGCTGGCACCGGGGAGCTGTTTTTT. The genes are TRBV15 and TRBJ2-2, with a weak D call TRBD1 (6 bases). Germline values: CDR1 LNHNV, CDR2 YYDKDF (reference sequence). The germline V and J ends were trimmed by 0 bases and 4 bases, with 12 bases remaining between them. The CDR3 is 16 residues long.

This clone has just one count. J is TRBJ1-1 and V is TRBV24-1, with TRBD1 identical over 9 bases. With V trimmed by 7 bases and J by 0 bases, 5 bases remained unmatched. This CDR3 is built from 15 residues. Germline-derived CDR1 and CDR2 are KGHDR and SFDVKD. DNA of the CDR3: TGTGCCACCAGAAGGGACAGGGAAATGAACACTGAAGCTTTCTTT. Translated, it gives CATRRDREMNTEAFF.

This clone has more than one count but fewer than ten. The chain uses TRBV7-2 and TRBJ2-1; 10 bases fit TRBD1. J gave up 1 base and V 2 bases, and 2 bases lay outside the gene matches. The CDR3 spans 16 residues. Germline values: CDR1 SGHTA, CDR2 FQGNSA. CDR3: CASSLRDRGSYNEQFF. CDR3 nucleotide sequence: TGTGCCAGCAGCTTAAGGGACAGGGGTTCCTACAATGAGCAGTTCTTC.

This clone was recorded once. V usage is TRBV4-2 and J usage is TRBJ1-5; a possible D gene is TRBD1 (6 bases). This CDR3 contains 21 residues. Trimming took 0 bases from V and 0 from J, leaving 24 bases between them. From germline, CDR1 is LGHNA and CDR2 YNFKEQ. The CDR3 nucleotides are TGTGCCAGCAGCCAAGAACAGAGTAGGAGTCGATGGGGGCTTAGCAATCAGCCCCAGCATTTT. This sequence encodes CASSQEQSRSRWGLSNQPQHF.

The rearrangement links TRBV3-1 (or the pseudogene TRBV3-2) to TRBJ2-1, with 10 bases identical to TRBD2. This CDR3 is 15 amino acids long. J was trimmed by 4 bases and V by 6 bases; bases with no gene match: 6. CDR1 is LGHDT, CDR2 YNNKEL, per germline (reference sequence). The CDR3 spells CASSPVAGGYNEQFF. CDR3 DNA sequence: TGTGCCAGCAGTCCCGTAGCGGGGGGTTACAATGAGCAGTTCTTC.

DNA for the CDR3: TGTGCCTGGAAACCTCAATACATCACAGATACGCAGTATTTT. It specifies CAWKPQYITDTQYF. The chain employs TRBV30 and TRBJ2-3; D is uncertain. The CDR3 extends over 14 amino acids. V lost 4 bases and J lost 2, with 13 bases in between. The germline gives CDR1 GTSNPN, CDR2 SVGIG (reference sequence).

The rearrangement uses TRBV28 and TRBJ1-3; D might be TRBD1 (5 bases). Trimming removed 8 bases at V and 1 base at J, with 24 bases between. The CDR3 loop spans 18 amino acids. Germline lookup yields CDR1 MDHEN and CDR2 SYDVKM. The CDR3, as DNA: TGTGCCAGCGGGTTACCCCGATGGGGGAGGAGGTCTGGAAACACCATATATTTT. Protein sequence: CASGLPRWGRRSGNTIYF.

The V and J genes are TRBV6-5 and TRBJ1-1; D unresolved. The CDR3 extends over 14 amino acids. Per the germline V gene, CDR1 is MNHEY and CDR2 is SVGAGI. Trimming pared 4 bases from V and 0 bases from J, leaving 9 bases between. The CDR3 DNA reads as TGTGCCAGCAGTTCACGTATATTGAACACTGAAGCTTTCTTT. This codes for CASSSRILNTEAFF.

The CDR3 region has the DNA TGTGCCAGCAGCAAAGCTTACGAGCAGTACTTC. Residues: CASSKAYEQYF. The gene calls are TRBV21-1 and TRBJ2-7. TRBV21-1 is reported as a pseudogene. CDR3 length: 11 residues.

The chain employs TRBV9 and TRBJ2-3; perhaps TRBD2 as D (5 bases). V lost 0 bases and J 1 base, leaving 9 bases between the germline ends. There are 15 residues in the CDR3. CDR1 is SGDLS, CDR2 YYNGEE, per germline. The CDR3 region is CASSVVPRGTDTQYF. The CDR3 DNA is TGTGCCAGCAGCGTAGTCCCGAGGGGCACAGATACGCAGTATTTT.

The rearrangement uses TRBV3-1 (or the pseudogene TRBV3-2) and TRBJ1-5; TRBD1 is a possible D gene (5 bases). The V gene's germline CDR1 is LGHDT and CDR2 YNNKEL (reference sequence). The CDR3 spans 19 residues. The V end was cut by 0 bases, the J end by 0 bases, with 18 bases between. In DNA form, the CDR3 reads TGTGCCAGCAGCCAAGAGGGGGGAGTAGGCCCCTATAGCAATCAGCCCCAGCATTTT. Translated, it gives CASSQEGGVGPYSNQPQHF.

The CDR3 loop reads CATEGSNQPQHF. CDR3 DNA: TGTGCCACCGAGGGGAGCAATCAGCCCCAGCATTTT. The chain links TRBV6-5 to TRBJ1-5; maybe TRBD1 (5 bases). This CDR3 region has 12 residues. CDR1 is MNHEY, CDR2 SVGAGI, per germline. V was cut by 10 bases and J by 1 base, with 8 bases left in between.

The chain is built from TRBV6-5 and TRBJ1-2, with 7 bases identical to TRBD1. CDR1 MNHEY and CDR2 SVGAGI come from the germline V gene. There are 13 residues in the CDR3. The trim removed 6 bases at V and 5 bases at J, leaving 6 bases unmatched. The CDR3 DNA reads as TGTGCCAGCAGACGGGGACAGATATATGGCTACACCTTC. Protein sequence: CASRRGQIYGYTF.

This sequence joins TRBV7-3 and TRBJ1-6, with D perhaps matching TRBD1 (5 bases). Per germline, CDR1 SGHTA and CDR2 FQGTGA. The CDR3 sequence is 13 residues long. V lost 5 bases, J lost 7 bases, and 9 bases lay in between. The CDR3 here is CASSQGPNSPLHF. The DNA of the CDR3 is TGTGCCAGCAGCCAGGGACCGAATTCACCCCTCCACTTT.

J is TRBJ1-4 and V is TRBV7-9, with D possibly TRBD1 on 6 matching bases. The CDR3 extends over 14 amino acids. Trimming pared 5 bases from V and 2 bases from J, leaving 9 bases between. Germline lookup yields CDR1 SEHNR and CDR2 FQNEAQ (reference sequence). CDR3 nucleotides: TGTGCCAGCAGCACAGGGTACACTAATGAAAAACTGTTTTTT. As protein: CASSTGYTNEKLFF.

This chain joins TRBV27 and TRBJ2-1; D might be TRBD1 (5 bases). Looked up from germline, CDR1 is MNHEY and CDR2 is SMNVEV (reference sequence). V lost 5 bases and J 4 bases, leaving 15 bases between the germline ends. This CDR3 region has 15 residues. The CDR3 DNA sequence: TGTGCCAGCAGTCTCAACAGGTGGATGTACAATGAGCAGTTCTTC. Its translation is CASSLNRWMYNEQFF.

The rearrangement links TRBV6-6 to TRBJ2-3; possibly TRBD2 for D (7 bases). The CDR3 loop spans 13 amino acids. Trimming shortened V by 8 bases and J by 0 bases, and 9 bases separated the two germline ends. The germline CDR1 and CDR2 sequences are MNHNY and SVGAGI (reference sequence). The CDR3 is CASAGASTDTQYF. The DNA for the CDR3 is TGTGCCAGCGCGGGGGCTAGCACAGATACGCAGTATTTT.

CDR3 sequence: CATRTSNTGELFF. The CDR3 nucleotides read TGTGCCACCCGGACATCGAACACCGGGGAGCTGTTTTTT. V is TRBV7-9 and J is TRBJ2-2, with D possibly matching TRBD1 (5 bases). The CDR3 extends over 13 amino acids. Germline V CDR1 and CDR2: SEHNR, FQNEAQ (reference sequence). Trimming took 10 bases from V and 0 from J, leaving 9 bases between them.